This TCR beta chain was captured in a study of memory CD4+ T cells and cytomegalovirus serostatus. Notes on the study in general: About 40% of the roughly 160 known CMV-associated TCRbeta sequences appeared in CD4+ memory. The CMV-associated TCR signature appears largely within the CD4+ memory repertoire.

This clone was found once. Its antigen is unknown. CDR1 MNHNS and CDR2 SASEGT come from the germline V gene. Trimming cost V 5 bases and J 5 bases, with 12 bases left between them. The CDR3 loop spans 13 amino acids. Clones were read by immunoSEQ multiplex PCR, and TCRdb kept only the in-frame ones, dropping some. The table lists 40,000 to 50,000 clones, around four fifths of them singletons. The sort gate was single viable CD3+CD4+CD8-CD45RO+ cells for memory CD4+ T cells. Positive selection with CD4 microbeads enriched total CD4+ T cells. The TCR comes from an adult in good health and CMV-seropositive. The specimen sequenced was memory CD4+ T cells from blood. The rearrangement uses TRBV6-1 and TRBJ2-5, with D maybe TRBD1 (5 bases). The CDR3 is CASSRQPSETQYF. In DNA form, the CDR3 reads TGTGCCAGCAGTCGACAGCCCTCGGAGACCCAGTACTTC.